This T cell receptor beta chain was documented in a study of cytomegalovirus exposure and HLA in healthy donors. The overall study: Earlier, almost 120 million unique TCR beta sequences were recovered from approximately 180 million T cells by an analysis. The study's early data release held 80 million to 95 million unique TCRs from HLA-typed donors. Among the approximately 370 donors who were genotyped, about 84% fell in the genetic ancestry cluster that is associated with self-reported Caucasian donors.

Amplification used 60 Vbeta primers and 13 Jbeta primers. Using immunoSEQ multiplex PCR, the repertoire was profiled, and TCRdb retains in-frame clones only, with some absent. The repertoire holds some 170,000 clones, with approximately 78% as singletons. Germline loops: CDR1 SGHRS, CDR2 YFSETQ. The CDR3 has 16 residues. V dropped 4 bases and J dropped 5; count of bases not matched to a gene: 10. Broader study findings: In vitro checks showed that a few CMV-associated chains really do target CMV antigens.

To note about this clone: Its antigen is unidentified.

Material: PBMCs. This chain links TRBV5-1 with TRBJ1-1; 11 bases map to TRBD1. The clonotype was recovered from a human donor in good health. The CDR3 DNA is TGCGCCAGCAGCCCCCTTGGACAGGGGGCCGCTACTGAAGCTTTCTTT. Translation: CASSPLGQGAATEAFF.